This T cell receptor (beta chain) was retrieved from a study of blood T cell repertoires in COVID-19. Study-level information: From the United States, Italy and Spain came samples of acute and convalescent COVID-19.

TCRdb keeps only in-frame clones here, not all; method: immunoSEQ multiplex PCR. This repertoire shows more than 85,000 clones, more than 75% found once; its top ten account for about a sixth. This clone came up once. The sample consisted of peripheral blood. This clonotype was sampled from a human donor in a cohort sampled during active COVID-19.

CDR3 DNA sequence: TGCGCCAGCAGCTCCCGTCCCGGGACAGGGACCGAGCAGTACTTC. Translated, it gives CASSSRPGTGTEQYF. The chain combines TRBV5-1 with TRBJ2-7; 9 bases map to TRBD1. The ends lost 3 bases at V and 6 bases at J; junction bases unmatched: 10. The CDR3 has 15 amino acids. Germline values: CDR1 SGHRS, CDR2 YFSETQ.